This record looks at one T cell receptor beta chain sequence and its context. Its cognate antigen is unknown. The sample belongs to a study of OX40 agonist ivuxolimab in advanced cancers. Trimming shortened V by 6 bases and J by 5 bases, and 10 bases separated the two germline ends. This CDR3 spans 13 amino acids. Germline CDR1 SNHLY, CDR2 FYNNEI. Sequencing was performed with immunoSEQ multiplex PCR; in TCRdb, only in-frame clones are kept and a portion is missing. Among roughly 75,000 clones listed, about 88% were seen once. Notes on the study in general: Doses of 0.1 to 3.0 mg/kg were accompanied by clonal expansion of CD4+ and CD8+ blood T cells by week 6. The antigen specificity of the peripheral T cells (those that were expanded) was not determined.

The TCR originated in an adult with an advanced solid tumor such as melanoma, head and neck, liver or kidney cancer. J is TRBJ1-4 and V is TRBV2; D perhaps matches TRBD1 (5 bases). The source material was CD4+ or CD8+ T cells sorted from blood, sampled in a trial of the OX40 agonist ivuxolimab. CDR3 amino acids: CASSRDHNEKLFF. The CDR3 bases are TGTGCCAGCAGCCGGGACCACAATGAAAAACTGTTTTTT.